The 10 T cell receptor beta chains below were found in one sample sequenced in a study of T cell responses to AZD1222 COVID-19 vaccine. Sequencing was performed with immunoSEQ multiplex PCR; in TCRdb, only in-frame clones are kept and a portion is missing. This repertoire shows 95,000 to 150,000 clones, roughly 84% found once; its top ten account for roughly 1.1%. The material was peripheral blood, obtained on day 0 of AZD1222 vaccination. All receptors derive from an adult in good health.

V usage is TRBV3-1 (or the pseudogene TRBV3-2) and J usage is TRBJ1-1; D is uncertain. This CDR3 has 16 amino acids. V was shortened by 2 bases and J by 0 bases, with 13 bases between the two germline ends. Germline-derived CDR1 and CDR2 are LGHDT and YNNKEL (reference sequence). CDR3 bases: TGTGCCAGCAGCCAATTGAGGGCGGAGATGAACACTGAAGCTTTCTTT. It codes for CASSQLRAEMNTEAFF.

In this sample, this clone turned up once. The chain links TRBV11-2 to TRBJ1-2; weak D call: TRBD1 (5 bases). Germline-derived CDR1 and CDR2 are SGHAT and FQNNGV. The CDR3 totals 15 residues. The V end lost 0 bases, the J end lost 6 bases, and 14 bases lay between the germline ends. The CDR3 nucleotides are TGTGCCAGCAGCTTAGATAGGTCCCAGGGTCATGGCTACACCTTC. It yields the protein CASSLDRSQGHGYTF. The complete variable domain, with remaining parts taken from reference TRBV11-2 and TRBJ1-2, reads EAGVAQSPRYKIIEKRQSVAFWCNPISGHATLYWYQQILGQGPKLLIQFQNNGVVDDSQLPKDRFSAERLKGVDSTLKIQPAKLEDSAVYLCASSLDRSQGHGYTFGSGTRLTVV.

The chain carries TRBV20-1 and TRBJ1-4; 7 nucleotides line up with TRBD1. The germline V gene encodes CDR1 DFQATT and CDR2 SNEGSKA (reference sequence). The CDR3 runs to 14 residues. Losses at the gene ends were 6 bases for V and 4 bases for J; bases not matched to a gene: 8. The CDR3 region is CSASEDRSNEKLFF. CDR3 coding DNA: TGCAGTGCCAGTGAGGACAGGAGTAATGAAAAACTGTTTTTT.

V and J are TRBV5-4 and TRBJ1-2; D remains ambiguous. This CDR3 is 14 amino acids long. The V and J ends lost 0 bases and 8 bases respectively, with 14 bases between them. Germline CDR1 reads SGHNT; CDR2 reads YYREEE (reference sequence). CDR3 region: CASSLVIAGGGYTF. The CDR3 region has the DNA TGTGCCAGCAGCTTGGTTATCGCCGGCGGGGGCTACACCTTC.

The chain has TRBV10-2 and TRBJ2-3; 11 bases match TRBD2. The CDR3 extends over 14 amino acids. Germline V gene sequence: CDR1 WSHSY, CDR2 SAAADI. V shed 11 bases, J shed 4 bases, and the junction held 8 bases outside the gene matches. CDR3 DNA: TGCGCCTGCTCTAGCGGGGGGCCGCCAGATACGCAGTATTTT. Translated, it gives CACSSGGPPDTQYF.

V is TRBV6-6 and J is TRBJ1-2; the match to TRBD1 covers 7 bases. This CDR3 contains 12 residues. J lost 8 bases, V lost 7 bases, and 7 bases had no gene match. Germline assignment: CDR1 MNHNY and CDR2 SVGAGI (reference sequence). The CDR3 sequence is CASTRTGVGYTF. In DNA form, the CDR3 reads TGTGCCAGCACTCGAACAGGGGTAGGCTACACCTTC.

The rearrangement joins TRBV6-5 to TRBJ2-7; D perhaps matches TRBD1 (6 bases). V was clipped by 7 bases and J by 0 bases, with 10 bases between them. There are 13 residues in the CDR3. The V gene's germline CDR1 is MNHEY and CDR2 SVGAGI. CDR3 nucleotide sequence: TGTGCCAGCAATGCCAGGGGCTCCTACGAGCAGTACTTC. Translated: CASNARGSYEQYF.

CDR3 DNA: TGTGCCAGCTCAGCCGGACACAACACCGGGGAGCTGTTTTTT. Translating it yields CASSAGHNTGELFF. The rearrangement uses TRBV18 and TRBJ2-2; D might be TRBD1 (5 bases). V lost 5 bases and J lost 2, with 9 bases in between. Germline V gene sequence: CDR1 KGHSH, CDR2 LQKENI. This CDR3 is built from 14 residues.

V gene TRBV5-1 combines with J gene TRBJ2-3; D may be TRBD1 or TRBD2 (5 bases each). The CDR3 has 15 amino acids. Germline CDR1 is SGHRS and CDR2 is YFSETQ. V was cut by 4 bases and J by 2 bases, with 14 bases left in between. The chain's CDR3 is CASSDRDGPTDTQYF. CDR3 coding DNA: TGCGCCAGCAGCGACCGGGACGGGCCCACAGATACGCAGTATTTT.

V usage is TRBV2 and J usage is TRBJ1-1, with D unclear. The CDR3 length is 12 residues. Trimming pared 8 bases from V and 1 base from J, leaving 8 bases between. Looked up from germline, CDR1 is SNHLY and CDR2 is FYNNEI. The CDR3 loop reads CASVGRNTEAFF. As DNA, the CDR3 is TGTGCCAGCGTTGGGCGGAACACTGAAGCTTTCTTT.